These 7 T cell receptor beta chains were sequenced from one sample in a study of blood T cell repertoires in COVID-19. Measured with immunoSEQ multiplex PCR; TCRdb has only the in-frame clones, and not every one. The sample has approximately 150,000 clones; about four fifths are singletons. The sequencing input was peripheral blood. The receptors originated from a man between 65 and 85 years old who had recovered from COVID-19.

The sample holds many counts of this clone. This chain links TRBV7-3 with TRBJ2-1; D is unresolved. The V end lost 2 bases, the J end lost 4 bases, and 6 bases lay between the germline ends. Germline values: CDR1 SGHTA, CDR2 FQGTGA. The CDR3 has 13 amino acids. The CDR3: CASSLELYNEQFF. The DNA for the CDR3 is TGTGCCAGCAGCTTAGAACTATACAATGAGCAGTTCTTC.

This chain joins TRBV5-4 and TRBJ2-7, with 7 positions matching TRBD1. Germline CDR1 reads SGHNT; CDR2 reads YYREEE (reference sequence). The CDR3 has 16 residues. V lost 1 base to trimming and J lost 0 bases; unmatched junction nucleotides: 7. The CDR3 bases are TGTGCCAGCAGCTTGAAACTAGGGACAGCCTCCTACGAGCAGTACTTC. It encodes CASSLKLGTASYEQYF.

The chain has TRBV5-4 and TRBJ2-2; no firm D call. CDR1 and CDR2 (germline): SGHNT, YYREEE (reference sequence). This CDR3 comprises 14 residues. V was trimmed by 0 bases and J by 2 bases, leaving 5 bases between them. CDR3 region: CASSLDLNTGELFF. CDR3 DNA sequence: TGTGCCAGCAGCTTGGACCTAAACACCGGGGAGCTGTTTTTT. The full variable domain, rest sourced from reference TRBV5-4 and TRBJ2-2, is ETGVTQSPTHLIKTRGQQVTLRCSSQSGHNTVSWYQQALGQGPQFIFQYYREEENGRGNFPPRFSGLQFPNYSSELNVNALELDDSALYLCASSLDLNTGELFFGEGSRLTVL.

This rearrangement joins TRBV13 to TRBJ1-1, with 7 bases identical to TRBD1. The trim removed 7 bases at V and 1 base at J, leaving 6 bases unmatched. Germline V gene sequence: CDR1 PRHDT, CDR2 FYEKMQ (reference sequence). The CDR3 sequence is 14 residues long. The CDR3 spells CASNPQGGNTEAFF. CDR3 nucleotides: TGTGCCAGCAACCCCCAGGGGGGGAACACTGAAGCTTTCTTT.

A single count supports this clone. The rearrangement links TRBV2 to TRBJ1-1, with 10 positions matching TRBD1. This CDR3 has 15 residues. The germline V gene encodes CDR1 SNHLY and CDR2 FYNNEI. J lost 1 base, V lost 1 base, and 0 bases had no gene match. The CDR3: CASSEGTGGNTEAFF. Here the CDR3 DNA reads TGTGCCAGCAGTGAAGGGACAGGGGGGAACACTGAAGCTTTCTTT.

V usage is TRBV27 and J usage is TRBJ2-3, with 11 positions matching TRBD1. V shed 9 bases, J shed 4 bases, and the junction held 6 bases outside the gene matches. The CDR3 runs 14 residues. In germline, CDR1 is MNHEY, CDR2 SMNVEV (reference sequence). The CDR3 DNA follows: TGTGCCAGTGGGGACAGGGGGATTGCAGATACGCAGTATTTT. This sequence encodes CASGDRGIADTQYF.

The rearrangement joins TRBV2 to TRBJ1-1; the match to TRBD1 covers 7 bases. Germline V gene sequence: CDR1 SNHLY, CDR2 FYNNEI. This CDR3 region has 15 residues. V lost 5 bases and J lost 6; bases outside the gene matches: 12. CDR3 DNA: TGTGCCAGCAGTCGAGGAATGGGGACAGCCTCTGAAGCTTTCTTT. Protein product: CASSRGMGTASEAFF.